This TCR beta chain was documented in a study of multiple sclerosis patients with progressive multifocal leukoencephalopathy (dated by TCRdb to 2018 to 2020). Concerning the study at large: The study examined peripheral T and B cells of MS patients who developed PML (4 under natalizumab, 1 after alemtuzumab) and treated patients who did not. The goal was to find JC virus-specific or public T-cell expansions that arose at the time of PML onset. Longitudinal follow-up was performed in two natalizumab-treated patients who later developed PML, from before therapy through 6 and 12 months to PML onset.

As for this clone: Its antigen is still unknown. It has no much larger one-base neighbor in the sample; base qualities were not kept.

Summary of the overall study and its limitations: Only peripheral blood was analyzed, although cerebrospinal fluid or brain lymphocytes might be more informative for natalizumab-associated PML. Most PML patients had lower normalized Shannon entropy, suggesting less diverse TRB repertoires, while values in the natalizumab-treated controls sat near 1. Although TRB clones above 0.5% frequency turned up only in PML patients, the clones expanded at PML onset were already present before and during natalizumab therapy. Because of the small, descriptive cohort, whether findings reflect JC virus infection or general immunocompromise remained unclear. No common TRBV or TRBJ gene usage or preferential TRBV-TRBJ pairings were detected when PML developed.

As encoded in the germline V gene, CDR1 is SGHRS while CDR2 is YFSETQ. The cysteine opens and the phenylalanine closes a CDR3 of 16 amino acids. Solely the CDR3 DNA is kept, with 48 bases framed from the first base. Clipping removes 3 bases from V and 6 bases from J, with 10 as the unmatched junction base count. Reading the label with the study, this specimen's time point is: time of PML onset. Explained via the paper, the treatment or condition label denotes: on natalizumab therapy at sampling. Diagnosis of PML was based on clinical and MRI findings and confirmed by finding JC virus DNA in cerebrospinal fluid. PML in the natalizumab-treated patients developed after between about 15 and 60 months of natalizumab therapy. All listed patients had previously received interferon beta, and all PML patients were female. At the time of PML onset, T3 blood samples were collected. Ficoll-Hypaque density gradient centrifugation was used to isolate peripheral blood mononuclear cells.

Amplification of TRB CDR3 regions from genomic DNA was performed at survey-level depth using the immunoSEQ two-step multiplex PCR. Synthetic inline TR CDR3 controls covering all V-J pairings were spiked into each PCR to estimate template counts and remove amplification bias. Reads went through processing to reduce amplification and sequencing bias, and quantification was done against synthetic TR CDR3 analogs. From the authors' description of their analysis: In ImmunoSEQ Analyzer, raw data were processed so that out-of-frame sequences and CDR3s with stop codons were removed, with gene names following IMGT nomenclature. Normalized Shannon entropy, defined as 1 minus Pielou's evenness, was used to summarize repertoire diversity. Only TRB sequences sharing the V gene, the J gene and the CDR3 were counted as identical. Public PML clonotypes were CDR3s found in two or more PML-onset samples but not found earlier, in controls, or in public databases. CDR3 amino acid composition by position was analyzed with Skylign using the observed count method. The table comes from immuneACCESS by way of TCRdb, which keeps in-frame sequences with V and J called. Part of the clones is missing from these tables; in studies checked, under half for an unresolved V gene and the rest for unknown reasons. D and trimming were read from the DNA, whereas the V and J calls and clone size are those reported in that table. This sample gives about 30,000 clones in total; about 90% of them show up just once. The ten largest clones represent about 3.3% of the sample.

The V and J segments used are TRBV5-1 and TRBJ2-7, and TRBD2 matches 12 of the central bases. The sequencing used PBMCs, collected from a patient treated with natalizumab. This clonotype originated in a human donor with progressive multifocal leukoencephalopathy. Here is the DNA: TGCGCCAGCAGCTATCAATCTGGGACTAGCGGGTGCGAGCAGTACTTC. Translated, it reads CASSYQSGTSGCEQYF.